The 7 T cell receptor beta chains below were found in one sample sequenced in a study of regulatory T cells in long-lasting Graves disease. Researchers made TCR beta libraries by using iRepertoire HTBI primers and running Arm-PCR on CDR3 regions. TCRdb reprocessed the multiplex PCR reads via MiXCR and lists one record per CDR3 protein. The sample has under 250,000 distinct CDR3 sequences, roughly 21% seen once. The time point is: newly diagnosed GD, antithyroid drugs for less than 3 months. TCR sequences were obtained from RNA taken from PBMCs. The starting material was peripheral blood mononuclear cells (PBMCs), obtained at new diagnosis, from a patient treated with antithyroid drugs. These TCRs come from a female donor with Graves disease.

The chain recombines TRBV6-2 or TRBV6-3 with TRBJ2-7, with D possibly matching TRBD2 (5 bases). Between the trimmed V and J ends, which lost 3 bases and 6 bases, there was a span of 12 bases. Looked up from germline, CDR1 is MNHEY and CDR2 is SVGEGT. The CDR3 is 13 residues long. The CDR3, as DNA: TGTGCCAGCAGTTATCGGGGAAGATTCGAGCAGTACTTC. This codes for CASSYRGRFEQYF.

This clonotype was counted many times. The V gene is TRBV2, the J gene TRBJ1-6; D gene uncertain. Trimming pared 6 bases from V and 6 bases from J, leaving 3 bases between. This CDR3 has 11 residues. Germline CDR1 is SNHLY and CDR2 is FYNNEI. The CDR3 DNA follows: TGTGCCAGCAGAGTTAATTCACCCCTCCACTTT. The encoded protein is CASRVNSPLHF.

This clonotype was counted ten times or more. The chain recombines TRBV11-3 with TRBJ1-6; D perhaps matches TRBD1 (5 bases). Trimming left V 1 base short and J 8 bases short, with 12 bases between. This CDR3 region has 15 residues. Germline CDR1 and CDR2: SGHNT and YENEEA. The CDR3 sequence: CASSLVDRADSPLHF. The CDR3 coding sequence is TGTGCCAGCAGCTTAGTAGACAGAGCGGATTCACCCCTCCACTTT.

At least ten counts were recorded for this clonotype. V gene TRBV27 combines with J gene TRBJ2-5; D is possibly TRBD1 (6 bases). CDR1 and CDR2 from the germline V gene are MNHEY and SMNVEV (reference sequence). This CDR3 has 13 residues. The V end lost 6 bases, the J end lost 3 bases, and 11 bases lay between the germline ends. Here the CDR3 reads CASRPTGKETQYF. In nucleotides, the CDR3 is TGTGCCAGCAGGCCCACAGGGAAAGAGACCCAGTACTTC.

The chain has TRBV12-3 or TRBV12-4 and TRBJ1-4, with a possible D match to TRBD1 (5 bases). Trimming removed 5 bases at V and 7 bases at J, with 14 bases between. The CDR3 consists of 14 residues. The CDR3 DNA reads TGTGCCAGCAGTAATTCAGGGACCACTGAAAAACTGTTTTTT. Protein: CASSNSGTTEKLFF.

This clonotype was found a few times. A single base is all that separates this from a far larger clone, so a read error is likely. The V gene is TRBV5-5, the J gene TRBJ2-3, with D possibly matching TRBD2 (5 bases). V was trimmed by 4 bases and J by 2 bases, leaving 14 bases between them. CDR3 size: 15 residues. Germline assignment: CDR1 SGHKS and CDR2 YYEKEE (reference sequence). The chain's CDR3 is CASSHGVTFTDTQYF. Written as DNA, the CDR3 is TGTGCCAGCAGCCACGGGGTCACTTTCACAGATACGCAGTATTTT.

The rearrangement links TRBV30 to TRBJ2-3, with 16 positions matching TRBD2. Germline V lookup: CDR1 GTSNPN, CDR2 SVGIG (reference sequence). The CDR3 has 20 residues. The V and J ends lost 1 base and 4 bases, in that order; junction bases with no gene match: 14. Here the CDR3 reads CAWSGLGTSGREGGADTQYF. The CDR3 coding sequence is TGTGCCTGGAGTGGGTTGGGGACTAGCGGGAGGGAGGGTGGCGCAGATACGCAGTATTTT.